This T cell receptor (beta chain) stems from a study of blood T cells in healthy people across ages. Study outcomes and limitations: Higher diversity, along with more naive CD4+ cells, distinguished long-lived donors from aged donors.

As for this clonotype: Antigen unknown.

The people who gave samples were healthy Caucasians from Russia, aged roughly 6 to 90. A minimum of 6 micrograms of total RNA was extracted per sample. Germline CDR1 DFQATT, CDR2 SNEGSKA (reference sequence). The trim removed 0 bases at V and 4 bases at J, leaving 9 bases unmatched. CDR3 length: 18 residues. Alongside a J-beta primer mix, a sample-barcoded 5' primer served in a second PCR lasting roughly 6 to 11 cycles. There were at least 2.5 million CDR3-containing paired-end reads obtained from each sample. TCRdb itself ran the 5' RACE reads through MiXCR, one entry per CDR3 protein. The profile covers approximately 1.5 million distinct CDR3 sequences, with about 31% appearing a single time and approximately 11% taken by the ten largest.

The clonotype originates from a woman aged 25-40 years in good health. Material: blood. The chain recombines TRBV20-1 with TRBJ2-3, with TRBD2 identical over 14 bases. The CDR3 region has the DNA TGCAGTGCTAGAGATGGACTAGCGGGAGGACTATGGTCAGATACGCAGTATTTT. The encoded protein is CSARDGLAGGLWSDTQYF.